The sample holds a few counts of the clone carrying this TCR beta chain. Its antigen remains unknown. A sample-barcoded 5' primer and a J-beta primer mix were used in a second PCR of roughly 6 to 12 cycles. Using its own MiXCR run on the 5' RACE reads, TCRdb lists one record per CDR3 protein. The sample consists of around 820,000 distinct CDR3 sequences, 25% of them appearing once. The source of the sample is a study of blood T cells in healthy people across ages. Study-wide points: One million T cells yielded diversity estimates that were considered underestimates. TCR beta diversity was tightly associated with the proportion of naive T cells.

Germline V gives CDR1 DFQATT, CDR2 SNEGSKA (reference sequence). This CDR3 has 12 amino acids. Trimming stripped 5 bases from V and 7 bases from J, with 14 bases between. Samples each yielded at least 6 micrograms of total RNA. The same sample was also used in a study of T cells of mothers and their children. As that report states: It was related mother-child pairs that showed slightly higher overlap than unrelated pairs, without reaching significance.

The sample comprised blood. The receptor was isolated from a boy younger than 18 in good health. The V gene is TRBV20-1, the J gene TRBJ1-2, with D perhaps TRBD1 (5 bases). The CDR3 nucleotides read TGCAGTGCTCCCATCCAGGGCGGTGGCTACACCTTC. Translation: CSAPIQGGGYTF.